The 11 T cell receptor beta chains listed next were all sequenced from one sample in a study of blood T cells in healthy people across ages. The second PCR ran roughly 7 to 12 cycles with a sample-barcoded 5' primer and J-beta primers. TCRdb processed the 5' RACE reads anew with MiXCR; each CDR3 protein has one entry. The sample records 700,000 to 950,000 distinct CDR3 sequences, 40% to 45% being singletons. Sample: blood. The receptors were gathered from a woman aged 55-69 years in good health.

As concerns this clonotype: The germline gene is not matched at one end of the junction; a read error may be the cause. This sequence joins TRBV2 and TRBJ2-3; 12 nucleotides match TRBD1. In germline, CDR1 is SNHLY, CDR2 FYNNEI. The CDR3 is 18 residues long. The CDR3 DNA is TGTGCCAGCAGGGAAGCACTTGGGACAGGGGGCGCGGCGGATACGCAGTATTTT. Translation: CASREALGTGGAADTQYF.

Note on this clonotype: This clone may be a read error of a much larger clone one base away. The chain employs TRBV7-2 and TRBJ2-1; 7 bases match TRBD2. The CDR3 is 15 amino acids. Germline V lookup: CDR1 SGHTA, CDR2 FQGNSA. Unmatched junction bases numbered 8, after V lost 2 bases and J lost 7 bases. The CDR3 spells CTSSLREGLGNEQFF. The CDR3 bases are TGTACCAGCAGCTTAAGGGAGGGCCTAGGGAATGAGCAGTTCTTC. Drawing the rest from reference TRBV7-2 and TRBJ2-1, the complete variable domain is GAGVSQSPSNKVTEKGKDVELRCDPISGHTALYWYRQSLGQGLEFLIYFQGNSAPDKSGLPSDRFSAERTGGSVSTLTIQRTQQEDSAVYLCTSSLREGLGNEQFFGPGTRLTVL.

This clonotype has more than one count but fewer than ten. The V gene is TRBV7-9, the J gene TRBJ1-6; perhaps TRBD1 as D (6 bases). The V gene lost 9 bases and the J gene lost 9 bases, with 15 bases spanning the gap. Germline V gene sequence: CDR1 SEHNR, CDR2 FQNEAQ (reference sequence). The CDR3 runs to 13 residues. CDR3 bases: TGTGCCAGTTCGGGGGGCGTAATTTCACCCCTCCACTTT. Protein: CASSGGVISPLHF.

This clonotype appeared many times. V is TRBV3-1 and J is TRBJ2-5; 10 bases line up with TRBD2. The V segment lost 5 bases and the J segment 5 bases; nucleotides outside the gene matches: 5. The germline CDR1 and CDR2 sequences are LGHDT and YNNKEL (reference sequence). The CDR3 covers 14 residues. The CDR3 reads CASSFSGRFETQYF. The CDR3 DNA reads TGTGCCAGCAGCTTTAGCGGGAGGTTCGAGACCCAGTACTTC.

This sequence joins TRBV18 and TRBJ2-1; no reliable D call. Trimming removed 0 bases at V and 8 bases at J, with 8 bases between. Germline lookup yields CDR1 KGHSH and CDR2 LQKENI. CDR3 length: 13 amino acids. The CDR3 region has the DNA TGTGCCAGCTCACCACCGATGGGTGATGAGCAGTTCTTC. Its translation: CASSPPMGDEQFF.

This clonotype has at least ten counts. DNA for the CDR3: TGTGCCAGCAGCCCAACCGCAGGGGCTTATACGCAGTATTTT. Translation gives CASSPTAGAYTQYF. V usage is TRBV7-7 and J usage is TRBJ2-3; a possible D gene is TRBD1 (6 bases). The CDR3 loop spans 14 amino acids. Per germline, CDR1 SSHAT and CDR2 FNYEAQ (reference sequence). The V end lost 5 bases, the J end lost 7 bases, and 16 bases lay between the germline ends.

The chain is built from TRBV4-3 and TRBJ2-3; TRBD2 agrees at 10 bases. Germline V gives CDR1 LGHNA, CDR2 YSLEER. The V segment lost 6 bases and the J segment 7 bases; nucleotides outside the gene matches: 10. CDR3 length equals 15 residues. The DNA for the CDR3 is TGCGCCAGCAGTCCGGGACTAGCGAACACGAATACGCAGTATTTT. Encoded protein: CASSPGLANTNTQYF.

Only a few counts were recorded for this clonotype. The chain recombines TRBV20-1 with TRBJ2-3; TRBD2 matches 11 bases. V shed 0 bases, J shed 6 bases, and the junction held 14 bases outside the gene matches. The CDR3 runs 18 residues. Germline lookup yields CDR1 DFQATT and CDR2 SNEGSKA (reference sequence). The CDR3 sequence is CSARDLPTSGSRSDTQYF. The DNA for the CDR3 is TGCAGTGCTAGAGACCTACCAACTAGCGGGAGTCGGTCGGATACGCAGTATTTT.

The J gene is TRBJ2-2, the V gene TRBV4-2; D is unclear. The CDR3 is made up of 15 amino acids. Germline V gives CDR1 LGHNA, CDR2 YNFKEQ. Trimming cost V 3 bases and J 6 bases, with 14 bases left between them. For the CDR3, the DNA is TGTGCCAGCAGCCACCTCGCAGGAGCGCCCGGGGAGCTGTTTTTT. As protein: CASSHLAGAPGELFF.

CDR3 in DNA: TGTGCCAGCAGCTTAGACAGGGAGATTTGGTCGGGATATGGCTACACCTTC. This translates into CASSLDREIWSGYGYTF. The chain links TRBV11-2 to TRBJ1-2, with D perhaps TRBD1 (5 bases). The CDR3 covers 17 residues. The V end lost 0 bases, the J end lost 5 bases, and 19 bases lay between the germline ends. The V gene's germline CDR1 is SGHAT and CDR2 FQNNGV.

This clonotype occurred once. One junction end does not reproduce the germline sequence, and a read error may be involved. This chain links TRBV5-1 with TRBJ2-3, with D possibly TRBD2 on 6 matching bases. CDR3 length: 15 residues. Germline CDR1 SGHRS, CDR2 YFSETQ. CDR3 bases: TGCGCCAGCAGCTTGGGGGGACTCCCCACAGGTACGCAGTATTTT. Its translation: CASSLGGLPTGTQYF.